This is a list of T cell receptor beta chains from one sample in a study of PD-1 blockade in classical Hodgkin lymphoma. Here immunoSEQ multiplex PCR was the method, and the copy in TCRdb shows in-frame clones only, minus some. Of 80,000 to 100,000 clones in the sample, 85% to 95% are singletons; the top ten hold roughly 2%. The sample was peripheral blood mononuclear cells (PBMCs), taken before the fourth cycle of nivolumab. The receptors were sampled from a human donor with classical Hodgkin lymphoma. CDR3s include the opening cysteine and the closing phenylalanine or tryptophan. The order of the fields is D gene, V gene, J gene, clone size, CDR3 DNA, CDR3 protein. A D gene is named only where the DNA matches it firmly. Clone size is not always given. Where it is, it says once, few, many or a class for expanded clones.

D gene: -
V gene: TRBV19
J gene: TRBJ2-1
clone size: -
CDR3 DNA: TGTGCCAGTAGTATACGGAAAGGCCTGTACAATGAGCAGTTCTTC
CDR3 protein: CASSIRKGLYNEQFF

D gene: TRBD1
V gene: TRBV19
J gene: TRBJ1-2
clone size: -
CDR3 DNA: TGTGCCAGTAGTATTGTAGGACAGGGGATCTATGGCTACACCTTC
CDR3 protein: CASSIVGQGIYGYTF

D gene: TRBD1
V gene: TRBV28
J gene: TRBJ1-5
clone size: -
CDR3 DNA: TGTGCCAGCAGCCGTGACAGGGGCGATCAGCCCCAGCATTTT
CDR3 protein: CASSRDRGDQPQHF

D gene: -
V gene: TRBV13
J gene: TRBJ2-3
clone size: -
CDR3 DNA: TGTGCCAGCAGCTTTAGGACTCCACCGACAGATACGCAGTATTTT
CDR3 protein: CASSFRTPPTDTQYF

D gene: -
V gene: TRBV6-5
J gene: TRBJ1-1
clone size: once
CDR3 DNA: TGTGCCAGCTTTACCGGATTGGGGATTGAAGCTTTCTTT
CDR3 protein: CASFTGLGIEAFF

D gene: -
V gene: TRBV28
J gene: TRBJ2-2
clone size: -
CDR3 DNA: TGTGCCAGCAGTTCCACCGGGGAGCTGTTTTTT
CDR3 protein: CASSSTGELFF

D gene: -
V gene: TRBV9
J gene: TRBJ1-4
clone size: -
CDR3 DNA: TGTGCCAGCAGCCCCGGGACCCTAGGTGAAAAACTGTTTTTT
CDR3 protein: CASSPGTLGEKLFF

D gene: TRBD1
V gene: TRBV6-6
J gene: TRBJ1-1
clone size: -
CDR3 DNA: TGTGCCAGCAGTTACCCGCAGGGGGCAGGAACTGAAGCTTTCTTT
CDR3 protein: CASSYPQGAGTEAFF

D gene: -
V gene: TRBV7-2
J gene: TRBJ1-1
clone size: -
CDR3 DNA: TGTGCCAGCAGCTTTTCGGCTATGAACACTGAAGCTTTCTTT
CDR3 protein: CASSFSAMNTEAFF

D gene: -
V gene: TRBV28
J gene: TRBJ1-5
clone size: -
CDR3 DNA: TGTGCCAGCACCTCGGACAGTTATAGCAATCAGCCCCAGCATTTT
CDR3 protein: CASTSDSYSNQPQHF

D gene: -
V gene: TRBV6-1
J gene: TRBJ1-3
clone size: -
CDR3 DNA: TGTGCCAGCAGGCCCATAGGTCGAAACACCATATATTTT
CDR3 protein: CASRPIGRNTIYF

D gene: -
V gene: TRBV6-6
J gene: TRBJ2-7
clone size: -
CDR3 DNA: TGTGCCAGCAGGTCGGCACCCTCAGGGTACGAGCAGTACTTC
CDR3 protein: CASRSAPSGYEQYF

D gene: -
V gene: TRBV21-1
J gene: TRBJ2-3
clone size: -
CDR3 DNA: TGTGCCAGCATTTCCACCCTTGGACAGGGGGTGGATACGCAGTATTTT
CDR3 protein: CASISTLGQGVDTQYF

D gene: -
V gene: TRBV5-1
J gene: TRBJ2-1
clone size: -
CDR3 DNA: TGCGCCAGCAGCTTACGGAGCCTAACTACTCCCCCCGATGAGCAGTTCTTC
CDR3 protein: CASSLRSLTTPPDEQFF

D gene: -
V gene: TRBV27
J gene: TRBJ1-2
clone size: -
CDR3 DNA: TGTGCCACCTCCCCCTCACGGGCAGGCGGCCGGTATGGCTACACCTTC
CDR3 protein: CATSPSRAGGRYGYTF

D gene: -
V gene: TRBV7-2
J gene: TRBJ1-5
clone size: -
CDR3 DNA: TGTGCCAGCAGCCAACAAGGCCAGGGCGCTGTTCAGCCCCAGCATTTT
CDR3 protein: CASSQQGQGAVQPQHF

D gene: TRBD1
V gene: TRBV5-4
J gene: TRBJ2-2
clone size: -
CDR3 DNA: TGTGCCAGCAGCGTAACAGGGGGCGCGAACACCGGGGAGCTGTTTTTT
CDR3 protein: CASSVTGGANTGELFF

D gene: -
V gene: TRBV7-8
J gene: TRBJ1-5
clone size: -
CDR3 DNA: TGTGCCAGCAGCTTAGAGGGGGGAAATCAGCCCCAGCATTTT
CDR3 protein: CASSLEGGNQPQHF

D gene: -
V gene: TRBV5-1
J gene: TRBJ2-7
clone size: -
CDR3 DNA: TGCGCCAGCAGCTTGGCCCCCTACGAGCAGTACTTC
CDR3 protein: CASSLAPYEQYF

D gene: TRBD1
V gene: TRBV28
J gene: TRBJ1-2
clone size: -
CDR3 DNA: TGCGCCAGCAGCCCCCCCCCACTCCAGGGGGGGGATGGCTACACCTTC
CDR3 protein: CASSPPPLQGGDGYTF

D gene: -
V gene: TRBV2
J gene: TRBJ2-7
clone size: -
CDR3 DNA: TGTGCCAGCATGGGGGGTTTAAACGAGCAGTACTTC
CDR3 protein: CASMGGLNEQYF

D gene: TRBD1
V gene: TRBV6-5
J gene: TRBJ2-2
clone size: -
CDR3 DNA: TGTGCCAGCAGAGGACAGGGGCAGGCCGGGGAGCTGTTTTTT
CDR3 protein: CASRGQGQAGELFF

D gene: -
V gene: TRBV7-9
J gene: TRBJ2-7
clone size: -
CDR3 DNA: TGTGCCAGCAGCTCCCCGGAGACAGCAGAACCCTACGAGCAGTACTTC
CDR3 protein: CASSSPETAEPYEQYF

D gene: -
V gene: TRBV10-2
J gene: TRBJ2-7
clone size: -
CDR3 DNA: TGCGCCAGCAGTGAGCAAGGGAGCACCTACGAGCAGTACTTC
CDR3 protein: CASSEQGSTYEQYF

D gene: TRBD1
V gene: TRBV28
J gene: TRBJ2-5
clone size: -
CDR3 DNA: TGTGCCAGCAGACTCCCGGGACAGTGGGAGACCCAGTACTTC
CDR3 protein: CASRLPGQWETQYF

D gene: TRBD1
V gene: TRBV19
J gene: TRBJ1-5
clone size: -
CDR3 DNA: TGTGCCAGTAGTATGGCTTGGGGACAGGGATATAGCAATCAGCCCCAGCATTTT
CDR3 protein: CASSMAWGQGYSNQPQHF

D gene: TRBD2
V gene: TRBV19
J gene: TRBJ2-1
clone size: -
CDR3 DNA: TGTGCCAGTAGTATCGGGACTAGCGGGAGTGGGTTCGATGAGCAGTTCTTC
CDR3 protein: CASSIGTSGSGFDEQFF

D gene: -
V gene: TRBV27
J gene: TRBJ2-1
clone size: -
CDR3 DNA: TGTGCCAGCAGTTTCGGGGGATACAATGAGCAGTTCTTC
CDR3 protein: CASSFGGYNEQFF

D gene: -
V gene: TRBV16
J gene: TRBJ2-2
clone size: -
CDR3 DNA: TGTGCCAGCACCGCGAACACCGGGGAGCTGTTTTTT
CDR3 protein: CASTANTGELFF

D gene: -
V gene: TRBV6-1
J gene: TRBJ2-1
clone size: -
CDR3 DNA: TGTGCCAGCGGGATTTACCGGGACGGGAAAGCTTTCTTC
CDR3 protein: CASGIYRDGKAFF

D gene: TRBD1
V gene: TRBV7-2
J gene: TRBJ1-2
clone size: -
CDR3 DNA: TGTGCCAGCAGCTTAGGAGGACAGGGGGCGTTTAACTATGGCTACACCTTC
CDR3 protein: CASSLGGQGAFNYGYTF

D gene: -
V gene: TRBV27
J gene: TRBJ1-5
clone size: -
CDR3 DNA: TGTGCCAGCAGTTCAGGGGCCTGGAATCAGCCCCAGCATTTT
CDR3 protein: CASSSGAWNQPQHF

D gene: TRBD2
V gene: TRBV5-1
J gene: TRBJ2-5
clone size: -
CDR3 DNA: TGCGCCAGCAGCTTCGTGGGGCAAGCGGGAGGGTTTTACGGTGAGACCCAGTACTTC
CDR3 protein: CASSFVGQAGGFYGETQYF

D gene: TRBD2
V gene: TRBV9
J gene: TRBJ2-2
clone size: -
CDR3 DNA: TGTGCCAGCAGCGCTCTAGCGGGGGTAAACACCGGGGAGCTGTTTTTT
CDR3 protein: CASSALAGVNTGELFF

D gene: TRBD1
V gene: TRBV10-1
J gene: TRBJ1-1
clone size: -
CDR3 DNA: TGCGCCAGCAGTGGGCCGACAGGGAATGGCCTTATGAACACTGAAGCTTTCTTT
CDR3 protein: CASSGPTGNGLMNTEAFF

D gene: -
V gene: TRBV10-2
J gene: TRBJ1-1
clone size: -
CDR3 DNA: TGCGCCAGCAGTGAGAAGGGTGGGACTGAAGCTTTCTTT
CDR3 protein: CASSEKGGTEAFF

D gene: TRBD2
V gene: TRBV11-2
J gene: TRBJ2-1
clone size: -
CDR3 DNA: TGTGCCAGCAGCTTAGATCTAGCGGGACCATACAATGAGCAGTTCTTC
CDR3 protein: CASSLDLAGPYNEQFF

D gene: -
V gene: TRBV7-9
J gene: TRBJ1-3
clone size: -
CDR3 DNA: TGTGCCAGCAGCTTAACGGCGGGGTCCGGAAACACCATATATTTT
CDR3 protein: CASSLTAGSGNTIYF

D gene: TRBD2
V gene: TRBV6-5
J gene: TRBJ2-1
clone size: -
CDR3 DNA: TGTGCCAGCAGTTACGGGCCTAGCGGGAGGCAGGTGCAGTTCTTC
CDR3 protein: CASSYGPSGRQVQFF

D gene: -
V gene: TRBV28
J gene: TRBJ2-7
clone size: -
CDR3 DNA: TGTGCCAGCAGTACCGGGGGCTACGAGCAGTACTTC
CDR3 protein: CASSTGGYEQYF

D gene: TRBD2
V gene: TRBV2
J gene: TRBJ2-2
clone size: -
CDR3 DNA: TGTGCCAGCAGTGAGATGGGACTAGCGGGAAACGGGGAGCTGTTTTTT
CDR3 protein: CASSEMGLAGNGELFF

D gene: -
V gene: TRBV14
J gene: TRBJ2-7
clone size: -
CDR3 DNA: TGTGCCAGCAGCCGGGAATTGATCTACGAGCAGTACTTC
CDR3 protein: CASSRELIYEQYF

D gene: TRBD1
V gene: TRBV10-3
J gene: TRBJ1-3
clone size: few
CDR3 DNA: TGTGCCACTGGACAGGAAAGGAGTTACACCATATATTTT
CDR3 protein: CATGQERSYTIYF

D gene: TRBD1
V gene: TRBV27
J gene: TRBJ1-2
clone size: -
CDR3 DNA: TGTGCCAGCAGTCCAACAGGGGTCCGGGGCTACACCTTC
CDR3 protein: CASSPTGVRGYTF

D gene: -
V gene: TRBV10-3
J gene: TRBJ2-3
clone size: -
CDR3 DNA: TGTGCCATCAGTGAGCTCCTCGACCTGGAGGCCGATACGCAGTATTTT
CDR3 protein: CAISELLDLEADTQYF